The text below deals with one T cell receptor beta chain. The sample originates from a study of blood T cell repertoires in COVID-19. Study-level background: Specimens from acute and convalescent COVID-19 originated in the United States, Italy and Spain. The analysed material was cDNA or gDNA that came from T cells, B-cell-depleted T cells, or PBMCs.

How the authors handled the data: The authors estimated nucleated cell counts from reference gene primer amplification. Measured with immunoSEQ multiplex PCR; TCRdb has only the in-frame clones, and not every one. The V and J calls and the clone size are those of that table, but D and trimming were determined from the DNA. The sample has over 120,000 clones; about four fifths are singletons. This CDR3 comprises 13 residues. Germline V gives CDR1 MNHEY, CDR2 SVGAGI. V shed 0 bases and J shed 4 bases, with 3 bases lying between them. The TCR sequence derives from a woman in her fifties or sixties with acute or convalescent COVID-19. V gene TRBV6-5 combines with J gene TRBJ2-2; D is unclear. Sequencing was performed on peripheral blood. CDR3 sequence: CASSYSITGELFF. The CDR3 DNA reads TGTGCCAGCAGTTACTCTATCACCGGGGAGCTGTTTTTT.